The rows below give T cell receptor beta chains drawn from one sample of a study of early T cells in non-severe SARS-CoV-2 infection. Each CDR3 protein is one row after TCRdb ran MiXCR on the 5' RACE reads. The table shows roughly 86,000 distinct CDR3 sequences, with 5.5% to 7.5% occurring only once. The sample consisted of whole blood. The source of these receptors is an adult who was a healthcare worker with PCR-confirmed SARS-CoV-2 infection or an uninfected control (not recorded which). The CDR3 runs from the conserved cysteine through the conserved F or W. A D gene is named only where the DNA matches it firmly. The size of a clone is reported for some rows only, either as once, few or many, or as a class for expanded clones.

d_call	clone_size	v_call	j_call	cdr3_nt	cdr3_aa
-	-	TRBV7-8	TRBJ2-2	TGTGCCAGCAGCTCTTCTCAGGCCCACACCGGGGAGCTGTTTTTT	CASSSSQAHTGELFF
-	many	TRBV29-1	TRBJ2-7	TGCAGCGTGGCAGGGGCCCCAAACCTCTACGAGCAGTACTTC	CSVAGAPNLYEQYF
TRBD2	-	TRBV4-2	TRBJ2-3	TGTGCCAGCAGCCAACTTAGCGGGAAGGCAGATACGCAGTATTTT	CASSQLSGKADTQYF
-	few	TRBV10-3	TRBJ2-3	TGTGCCATCAACGAGGGGACCCCACACACAGATACGCAGTATTTT	CAINEGTPHTDTQYF
-	few	TRBV18	TRBJ1-3	TGTGCCAGCTCACCTTCGTGGGGAAACACCATATATTTT	CASSPSWGNTIYF
-	many	TRBV10-2	TRBJ1-1	TGCGCCACCTGGGGCACTGAAGCTTTCTTT	CATWGTEAFF
TRBD1	-	TRBV27	TRBJ2-2	TGTGCCAGCAGCGCAGGGGGCTGGACCGGGGAGCTGTTTTTT	CASSAGGWTGELFF
TRBD1	many	TRBV12-3/TRBV12-4	TRBJ1-1	TGTGCCAGCAGTTCCAGGACAGGGCAACTTACTGAAGCTTTCTTT	CASSSRTGQLTEAFF
-	many	TRBV10-3	TRBJ2-1	TGTGCCATCAGTGACGGGCAGCACAATGAGCAGTTCTTC	CAISDGQHNEQFF
-	few	TRBV7-6	TRBJ2-7	TGTGCCAGCAGCTTAAGCCTAGAAGGCCACGAGCAGTACTTC	CASSLSLEGHEQYF
TRBD1	many	TRBV12-5	TRBJ2-1	TGTGCTAGTGGTTTGGGGGACAGGGAACATGAGCAGTTCTTC	CASGLGDREHEQFF
-	-	TRBV11-2	TRBJ1-6	TGTGCCAGCAGCTTACCGTTAGAACCCCTCCACTTT	CASSLPLEPLHF
-	-	TRBV18	TRBJ2-1	TGTGCCAGCTCACCACAATCTACAGGGAATGAGCAGTTCTTC	CASSPQSTGNEQFF
-	many	TRBV15	TRBJ1-1	TGTGCCACCAGCAGAGATATTTCGGGCACTGAAGCTTTCTTT	CATSRDISGTEAFF
-	few	TRBV6-1	TRBJ1-5	TGTGCCAGCAAGGGGATGGGGTATAGCAATCAGCCCCAGCATTTT	CASKGMGYSNQPQHF
-	many	TRBV9	TRBJ1-6	TGTGCCAGCAGCGTAGAGGGGACATTCAGCAATTCACCCCTCCACTTT	CASSVEGTFSNSPLHF
TRBD2	many	TRBV7-2	TRBJ2-5	TGTGCCAGCAGCTTGGGACTAGCGGGGGGGCGTGAGACCCAGTACTTC	CASSLGLAGGRETQYF
-	-	TRBV14	TRBJ2-7	TGTGCCAGCAGCCGAGGACAGTTTTCCTCCTACGAGCAGTACTTC	CASSRGQFSSYEQYF
-	few	TRBV10-2	TRBJ2-5	TGCGCCTCTGAGCCGGGACCGCGGGAGACCCAGTACTTC	CASEPGPRETQYF
TRBD2	few	TRBV30	TRBJ2-2	TGTGCCTGGAGTCCAGGACTAGCGGGGGCAACAACGAACACCGGGGAGCTGTTTTTT	CAWSPGLAGATTNTGELFF
-	-	TRBV5-1	TRBJ2-7	TGCGCCAGCAGCTTGGTCGTCAGTAGCTCCTACGAGCAGTACTTC	CASSLVVSSSYEQYF
-	many	TRBV27	TRBJ2-3	TGTGCCAGCCTCCCCGGGGCTGGGAACGCAGATACGCAGTATTTT	CASLPGAGNADTQYF
TRBD1	few	TRBV20-1	TRBJ2-1	TGCAGTGGAGCGACAGGGGCGTACAATGAGCAGTTCTTC	CSGATGAYNEQFF
TRBD1	few	TRBV29-1	TRBJ2-2	TGCAGCGCTTCGTTTAGGGGGCAGATCGGGGAGCTGTTTTTT	CSASFRGQIGELFF
TRBD1	few	TRBV5-6	TRBJ1-2	TGTGCCAGCAGCTTGGAACAGGGGGATGGCTACACCTTC	CASSLEQGDGYTF
-	-	TRBV14	TRBJ1-4	TGTGCCAGCAGCCACAGCGCAACTAATGAAAAACTGTTTTTT	CASSHSATNEKLFF
TRBD1	many	TRBV19	TRBJ2-1	TGTGCCAGTAGTACCCGGGGACAGACGCATGAGCAGTTCTTC	CASSTRGQTHEQFF
-	few	TRBV20-1	TRBJ1-5	TGCAGTGCTAGTAACGACAGGTATAGCAATCAGCCCCAGCATTTT	CSASNDRYSNQPQHF
-	many	TRBV5-4	TRBJ1-6	TGTGCCAGCAGCATCGGACAGAGGCCACCCCTCCACTTT	CASSIGQRPPLHF
-	few	TRBV29-1	TRBJ1-1	TGCAGCGTTCACAGGGTGGGTAACATGAACACTGAAGCTTTCTTT	CSVHRVGNMNTEAFF
-	few	TRBV19	TRBJ2-1	TGTGCCAGTAGTATCCGCGGGGGACATTCCTACAATGAGCAGTTCTTC	CASSIRGGHSYNEQFF
TRBD1	many	TRBV7-9	TRBJ2-2	TGTGCCAGCCACCGACAGGGGATTTACACCGGGGAGCTGTTTTTT	CASHRQGIYTGELFF
-	-	TRBV3-1	TRBJ1-6	TGTGCCAGCAGCGTGAGCGTTTCACCCCTCCACTTT	CASSVSVSPLHF
-	many	TRBV28	TRBJ1-6	TGTGCCAGCAGGCCGAGGGGCGGTAATTCACCCCTCCACTTT	CASRPRGGNSPLHF
-	few	TRBV6-2/TRBV6-3	TRBJ1-1	TGTGCCAGCAGTAACCGGGTGGAAGCTTTCTTT	CASSNRVEAFF
-	many	TRBV12-5	TRBJ1-1	TGTGCTAGTGGTTTGGTAGAGGGGGGATGGACTGAAGCTTTCTTT	CASGLVEGGWTEAFF
-	few	TRBV5-4	TRBJ1-1	TGTGCCAGCAGCTTGGGTGGGGAGAACACTGAAGCTTTCTTT	CASSLGGENTEAFF
-	many	TRBV21-1	TRBJ2-7	TGTGCCAGCAGCAAAGTTCGGGGACGGCCCTACGAGCAGTACTTC	CASSKVRGRPYEQYF
TRBD1	many	TRBV5-1	TRBJ1-2	TGCGCCAGCAGCATCGACGGGACAGGCTATGGCTACACCTTC	CASSIDGTGYGYTF
-	-	TRBV3-1	TRBJ2-4	TGTGCCAGCAGCCAAGGCCAGCAAAACATTCAGTACTTC	CASSQGQQNIQYF
TRBD2	many	TRBV4-1	TRBJ2-1	TGCGCCAGCAGCCAAGACCTAGCGGGGAACTACAATGAGCAGTTCTTC	CASSQDLAGNYNEQFF
TRBD2	many	TRBV7-7	TRBJ2-5	TGTGCCAGCAGCTTACTGGGGCCTAGCGGGACACAAGAGACCCAGTACTTC	CASSLLGPSGTQETQYF
-	many	TRBV29-1	TRBJ2-5	TGCAGCGTTGAATCGGACCTCCGGGCCCAGTACTTC	CSVESDLRAQYF
-	many	TRBV2	TRBJ1-1	TGTGCCAGCACGAAGAGGGGGACCAGCATGAACACTGAAGCTTTCTTT	CASTKRGTSMNTEAFF
TRBD2	-	TRBV9	TRBJ2-3	TGTGCCAGCAGCGTTCTAGCGGGGGGCACAGATACGCAGTATTTT	CASSVLAGGTDTQYF
-	many	TRBV2	TRBJ2-7	TGTGCCAGCAGTGTTGCAGGTCACAACGAGCAGTACTTC	CASSVAGHNEQYF
-	few	TRBV7-9	TRBJ2-7	TGTGCCAGCAGCTTAGAGGAGAGCTCCTACGAGCAGTACTTC	CASSLEESSYEQYF
-	-	TRBV7-2	TRBJ2-3	TGTGCCAGCAGCTTTCCCCCAGATACGCAGTATTTT	CASSFPPDTQYF
-	many	TRBV29-1	TRBJ2-5	TGCAGCGTCGAGACTAGTTCGGCAGAGACCCAGTACTTC	CSVETSSAETQYF
-	-	TRBV28	TRBJ1-1	TGTGCCAGCAGTTTATTCGGTGAAGCTTTCTTT	CASSLFGEAFF
-	few	TRBV20-1	TRBJ2-6	TGCAGTGCTAGGGTGAGCGGGGCCAACGTCCTGACTTTC	CSARVSGANVLTF
TRBD1	many	TRBV5-1	TRBJ2-3	TGCGCCAGCAGCTTGGCGCTAACCTCGACTTCTTGGCCGACGGACAGGGGTTTTGATACGCAGTATTTT	CASSLALTSTSWPTDRGFDTQYF
TRBD2	-	TRBV9	TRBJ2-1	TGTGCCAGCAGCCTCCGGGCGGGGGGGCACCCCGCAAAGAATGAGCAGTTCTTC	CASSLRAGGHPAKNEQFF